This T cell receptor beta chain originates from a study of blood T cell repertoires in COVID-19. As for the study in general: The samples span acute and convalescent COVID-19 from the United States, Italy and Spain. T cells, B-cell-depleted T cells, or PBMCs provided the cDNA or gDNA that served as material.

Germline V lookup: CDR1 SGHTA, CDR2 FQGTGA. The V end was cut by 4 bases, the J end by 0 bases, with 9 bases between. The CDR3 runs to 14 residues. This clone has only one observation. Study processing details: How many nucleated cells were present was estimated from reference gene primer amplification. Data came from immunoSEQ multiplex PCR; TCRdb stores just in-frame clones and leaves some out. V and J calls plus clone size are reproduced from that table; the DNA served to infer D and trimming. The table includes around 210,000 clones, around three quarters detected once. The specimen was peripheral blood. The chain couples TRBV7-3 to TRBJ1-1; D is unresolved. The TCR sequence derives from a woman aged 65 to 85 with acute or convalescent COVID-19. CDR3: CASSSTGVNTEAFF. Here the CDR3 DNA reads TGTGCCAGCAGCTCCACGGGAGTGAACACTGAAGCTTTCTTT.